A selection of T cell receptor beta chains follows, all from one sample in a study of STAT3 mutations in large granular lymphocyte leukemia. Profiled with immunoSEQ multiplex PCR; TCRdb holds only in-frame clones, not every one. The table has roughly 38,000 clones, about 88% seen once; the top ten hold roughly 0.39%. What was sequenced was PBMCs. The source is a human donor with T large granular lymphocyte leukemia. Some clones in this sample may be carry-over from other donors' samples. Both conserved end residues are part of each CDR3. A D gene is named only where the DNA matches it firmly. Some rows mark clone size as missing; the rest say once, few, many or name a class of expanded clone.

CDR3 protein	CDR3 DNA	D gene	V gene	J gene	clone size
CASSQGGRTDEKLFF	TGCGCCAGCAGCCAAGGGGGCCGGACGGATGAAAAACTGTTTTTT	-	TRBV4-3	TRBJ1-4	-
CASSDGQGLAAQPQHF	TGTGCCAGCAGTGACGGCCAGGGGCTAGCCGCTCAGCCCCAGCATTTT	-	TRBV2	TRBJ1-5	-
CSPIEVPGGNTEAFF	TGCAGCCCAATTGAAGTTCCAGGGGGAAACACTGAAGCTTTCTTT	TRBD1	TRBV29-1	TRBJ1-1	-
CASLPSLDRSYGYTF	TGCGCCAGCTTACCCAGTTTGGACAGGAGCTATGGCTACACCTTC	TRBD1	TRBV5-1	TRBJ1-2	-
CASSYSIFQADVLTF	TGTGCCAGCAGTTACTCGATTTTTCAAGCCGACGTCCTGACTTTC	-	TRBV6-5	TRBJ2-6	-
CASRHSGGLNEQFF	TGTGCCAGTAGACATAGCGGGGGCCTCAATGAGCAGTTCTTC	TRBD2	TRBV19	TRBJ2-1	-
CASSEAAGSPYEQYF	TGCGCCAGCAGCGAAGCCGCGGGGTCCCCCTACGAGCAGTACTTC	-	TRBV5-1	TRBJ2-7	-
CASRERQVSNQPQHF	TGTGCCAGCAGAGAACGACAGGTCAGCAATCAGCCCCAGCATTTT	-	TRBV2	TRBJ1-5	-
CASSYTITSAGNTIYF	TGTGCCAGTAGCTATACAATTACTTCGGCTGGAAACACCATATATTTT	-	TRBV19	TRBJ1-3	-
CASMTRVQHNEQFF	TGTGCCAGCATGACCAGGGTACAGCACAATGAGCAGTTCTTC	-	TRBV2	TRBJ2-1	-
CASSPPRTGSTDTQYF	TGTGCCAGCTCACCACCCCGGACAGGGTCAACAGATACGCAGTATTTT	TRBD1	TRBV18	TRBJ2-3	-
CASSFGGVQETQYF	TGTGCCAGCAGCTTCGGCGGGGTCCAAGAGACCCAGTACTTC	-	TRBV7-9	TRBJ2-5	-
CASSRDSLNTGELFF	TGCGCCAGCAGCCGGGACAGCTTGAACACCGGGGAGCTGTTTTTT	TRBD1	TRBV5-1	TRBJ2-2	-
CASSQESAANYGYTF	TGCGCCAGCAGCCAAGAATCGGCGGCTAACTATGGCTACACCTTC	-	TRBV4-1	TRBJ1-2	-
CASSSSRGRMNYGYTF	TGTGCCAGCAGTTCTAGCAGGGGGAGAATGAACTATGGCTACACCTTC	TRBD1	TRBV6-6	TRBJ1-2	-
CASRVASPQETQYF	TGTGCCAGCAGAGTAGCGAGCCCCCAAGAGACCCAGTACTTC	-	TRBV27	TRBJ2-5	-
CASSLLGPAEAFF	TGTGCCAGCAGTTTACTGGGGCCCGCCGAAGCTTTCTTT	-	TRBV28	TRBJ1-1	-
CASSLGINEKLFF	TGTGCCAGCAGCTTAGGGATCAATGAAAAACTGTTTTTT	-	TRBV7-2	TRBJ1-4	-
CASSYGGAVSEQFF	TGCGCCAGCAGCTACGGGGGGGCGGTTAGTGAGCAGTTCTTC	TRBD2	TRBV5-1	TRBJ2-1	-
CASSLRGSTGNEQFF	TGTGCCAGCAGCTTGAGGGGCTCCACCGGGAATGAGCAGTTCTTC	-	TRBV7-9	TRBJ2-1	-
CASSRWGKRGQETQYF	TGTGCCAGTAGTAGGTGGGGGAAGAGGGGCCAAGAGACCCAGTACTTC	-	TRBV19	TRBJ2-5	-
CASRGGQSFNSPLHF	TGTGCCAGCAGGGGAGGACAGTCGTTTAATTCACCCCTCCACTTT	-	TRBV6-5	TRBJ1-6	-
CASSGPLGGGYEQYF	TGTGCCAGTAGTGGCCCCCTCGGGGGCGGGTACGAGCAGTACTTC	-	TRBV19	TRBJ2-7	-
CASSFAGADTQYF	TGTGCCAGCAGCTTCGCAGGGGCAGATACGCAGTATTTT	-	TRBV5-6	TRBJ2-3	-
CASSQVLAGEQYF	TGCGCCAGCAGCCAAGTCTTGGCTGGCGAGCAGTACTTC	-	TRBV4-3	TRBJ2-7	-
CASSPHSSDQPQHF	TGTGCCAGCAGCCCCCACTCTTCGGATCAGCCCCAGCATTTT	-	TRBV7-8	TRBJ1-5	-
CASSLERQGFEAFF	TGTGCCAGCAGCTTGGAGCGACAGGGCTTTGAAGCTTTCTTT	TRBD1	TRBV5-4	TRBJ1-1	-
CASSLGSYEQYF	TGTGCCAGCAGCTTAGGATCCTACGAGCAGTACTTC	-	TRBV7-2	TRBJ2-7	-
CASRGGSRESPLHF	TGTGCCAGCAGGGGGGGTAGCCGGGAGTCACCCCTCCACTTT	-	TRBV27	TRBJ1-6	-
CASSPPPRLAGKNIQYF	TGTGCCAGCAGCCCCCCCCCGCGACTAGCGGGGAAAAACATTCAGTACTTC	TRBD2	TRBV27	TRBJ2-4	-
CASSPFVAGGPDTQYF	TGTGCCAGCAGCCCCTTCGTAGCGGGGGGGCCAGATACGCAGTATTTT	TRBD2	TRBV7-2	TRBJ2-3	-
CASSLGVLRGAREQFF	TGTGCCAGCAGCTTAGGCGTGCTGCGGGGGGCGAGGGAGCAGTTCTTC	TRBD2	TRBV7-6	TRBJ2-1	-
CASSLGTDSYGNTIYF	TGCGCCAGCAGCCTGGGGACAGACTCTTACGGAAACACCATATATTTT	TRBD1	TRBV5-1	TRBJ1-3	-
CASSLGSNQPQHF	TGTGCCAGCAGTTTAGGGAGCAATCAGCCCCAGCATTTT	-	TRBV27	TRBJ1-5	-
CAWNTGIYSAEAFF	TGTGCCTGGAACACAGGGATTTACAGCGCTGAAGCTTTCTTT	-	TRBV30	TRBJ1-1	-
CASSPVRGSTEAFF	TGTGCCAGCAGCCCCGTCCGGGGCTCGACTGAAGCTTTCTTT	-	TRBV11-3	TRBJ1-1	-
CASSPDSAYGYTF	TGTGCCAGCAGTCCTGACAGCGCCTATGGCTACACCTTC	-	TRBV5-8	TRBJ1-2	-
CASSSASGGERETQYF	TGTGCCAGCAGCTCAGCTAGCGGGGGGGAGAGGGAGACCCAGTACTTC	TRBD2	TRBV7-9	TRBJ2-5	-
CASSWGGDRANYGYTF	TGCGCCAGCAGCTGGGGTGGGGACAGAGCTAACTATGGCTACACCTTC	TRBD1	TRBV5-1	TRBJ1-2	-
CASSQPGLEAFF	TGTGCCAGTAGTCAACCGGGACTTGAAGCTTTCTTT	-	TRBV19	TRBJ1-1	-
CASSYDNSPLHF	TGTGCCAGCAGTTACGATAATTCACCCCTCCACTTT	-	TRBV5-4	TRBJ1-6	-
CSVAGPDRSSPLHF	TGCAGCGTTGCCGGTCCCGACAGGTCCTCACCCCTCCACTTT	-	TRBV29-1	TRBJ1-6	-
CASSSWAVNSPLHF	TGTGCCAGCAGCTCGTGGGCCGTTAATTCACCCCTCCACTTT	-	TRBV28	TRBJ1-6	-
CASSVTGGADTQYF	TGTGCCAGCAGTGTGACAGGGGGCGCAGATACGCAGTATTTT	TRBD1	TRBV6-1	TRBJ2-3	once
CASSPQGAPFLTGELFF	TGTGCCAGCAGCCCGCAGGGGGCCCCTTTTCTTACCGGGGAGCTGTTTTTT	TRBD1	TRBV5-4	TRBJ2-2	-
CASLTFSNEQFF	TGTGCCAGCTTAACCTTTTCCAATGAGCAGTTCTTC	-	TRBV18	TRBJ2-1	-
CASSLAHGYRGKSQETQYF	TGTGCCAGCAGCTTAGCTCATGGGTACAGGGGTAAATCCCAAGAGACCCAGTACTTC	TRBD1	TRBV7-6	TRBJ2-5	-
CASRWGSVGTEAFF	TGTGCCAGCCGTTGGGGGTCGGTTGGCACTGAAGCTTTCTTT	-	TRBV28	TRBJ1-1	-
CSVAAGGNTEAFF	TGCAGCGTTGCAGCAGGGGGGAACACTGAAGCTTTCTTT	TRBD1	TRBV29-1	TRBJ1-1	-
CASSISGLAGGKLYNEQFF	TGTGCCAGCAGCATTTCCGGACTAGCGGGGGGGAAACTCTACAATGAGCAGTTCTTC	TRBD2	TRBV13	TRBJ2-1	-
CASRARNTEAFF	TGTGCCTCCCGCGCCAGGAACACTGAAGCTTTCTTT	-	TRBV2	TRBJ1-1	-
CASIETGVSTDTQYF	TGCGCCAGCATCGAGACAGGGGTCAGCACAGATACGCAGTATTTT	TRBD1	TRBV5-1	TRBJ2-3	-
CASSPHRRGRTDTQYF	TGTGCCAGCAGCCCACACAGGAGGGGTAGGACAGATACGCAGTATTTT	-	TRBV7-9	TRBJ2-3	-
CASRLWSDSLLNYGYTF	TGTGCCAGCAGATTGTGGTCGGACAGTTTATTAAACTATGGCTACACCTTC	-	TRBV28	TRBJ1-2	-
CASSFPGGEQFF	TGTGCCAGCAGCTTTCCAGGCGGCGAGCAGTTCTTC	-	TRBV7-9	TRBJ2-1	-
CASSRVGVFGTDTQYF	TGTGCCAGCAGTAGAGTGGGCGTCTTCGGGACAGATACGCAGTATTTT	-	TRBV28	TRBJ2-3	once
CASTDRGQETQYF	TGTGCCTCTACGGACAGGGGGCAAGAGACCCAGTACTTC	TRBD1	TRBV30	TRBJ2-5	-
CASSLTGTEETQYF	TGTGCCAGCAGCTTGACCGGGACAGAAGAGACCCAGTACTTC	TRBD1	TRBV5-6	TRBJ2-5	-
CASSPLGGSGANVLTF	TGTGCCAGCAGCCCCCTGGGGGGCTCTGGGGCCAACGTCCTGACTTTC	-	TRBV14	TRBJ2-6	-
CASSLGQGDQETQYF	TGTGCCAGCAGCTTAGGGCAGGGCGACCAAGAGACCCAGTACTTC	-	TRBV7-9	TRBJ2-5	-